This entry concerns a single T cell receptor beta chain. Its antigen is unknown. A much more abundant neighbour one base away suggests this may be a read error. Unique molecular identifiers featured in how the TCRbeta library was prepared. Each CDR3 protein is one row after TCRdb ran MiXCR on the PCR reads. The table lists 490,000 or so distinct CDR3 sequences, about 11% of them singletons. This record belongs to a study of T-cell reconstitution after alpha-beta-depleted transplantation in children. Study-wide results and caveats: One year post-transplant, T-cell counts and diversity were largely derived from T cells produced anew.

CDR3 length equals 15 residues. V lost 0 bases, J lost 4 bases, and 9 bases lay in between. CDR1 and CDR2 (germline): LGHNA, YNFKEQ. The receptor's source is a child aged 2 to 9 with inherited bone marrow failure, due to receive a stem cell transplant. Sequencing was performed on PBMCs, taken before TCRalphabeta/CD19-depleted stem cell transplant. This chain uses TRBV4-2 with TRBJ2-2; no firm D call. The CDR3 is CASSQDPTSTGELFF. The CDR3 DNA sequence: TGTGCCAGCAGCCAAGATCCGACCAGCACCGGGGAGCTGTTTTTT.